These T cell receptor beta chains were read from a single sample in a study of CD8 T cells in ankylosing spondylitis. MiXCR was run by TCRdb on the 5' RACE reads, yielding one entry per CDR3 protein. The sample lists around 300,000 distinct CDR3 sequences; under 14% were seen once. Source material: blood, either unsorted or a sorted T cell fraction (not recorded which). The receptor set was obtained from a female donor with ankylosing spondylitis or in good health (not recorded which). CDR3s include the opening cysteine and the closing phenylalanine or tryptophan. A D gene is named only where the DNA matches it firmly. Size is omitted from some rows. Given values are once, few, many or a class for expanded clones.

TRBV15	TRBD1	TRBJ2-3	many	14	TGTGCCACCATAGGGGGCCTAAGCACAGATACGCAGTATTTT	CATIGGLSTDTQYF
TRBV3-1	TRBD1	TRBJ2-1	many	15	TGTGCCAGCAGCCACTCGGGACAGGGGTACAATGAGCAGTTCTTC	CASSHSGQGYNEQFF
TRBV29-1	TRBD1	TRBJ1-5	few	16	TGCAGCGTTACCGTAGGCGGGACAGGGAGCAATCAGCCCCAGCATTTT	CSVTVGGTGSNQPQHF
TRBV20-1	NA	TRBJ2-7	many	14	TGCAGTGCGATGCATAGCGAATCCTTCTACGAGCAGTACTTC	CSAMHSESFYEQYF
TRBV12-3/TRBV12-4	TRBD2	TRBJ2-1	NA	15	TGTGCCAGCAGTGAGGAGCGGGGGGCCCGCAATGAGCAGTTCTTC	CASSEERGARNEQFF
TRBV19	NA	TRBJ1-1	few	15	TGTGCCAGTAGTGTCACCGGGACATCGAACACTGAAGCTTTCTTT	CASSVTGTSNTEAFF
TRBV30	TRBD1	TRBJ2-1	NA	14	TGTGCCTGGAGTGAGGGACAGCAGAGGAATGAGCAGTTCTTC	CAWSEGQQRNEQFF
TRBV7-9	TRBD2	TRBJ2-3	few	16	TGTGCCAGCAGCTTAGGGACTAGCGGGAGTTCTGATACGCAGTATTTT	CASSLGTSGSSDTQYF
TRBV2	NA	TRBJ1-5	few	14	TGTGCCAGCAGTGCCTGGGGTAGCAATCAGCCCCAGCATTTT	CASSAWGSNQPQHF
TRBV6-5	NA	TRBJ2-7	many	12	TGTGCCTCTCGCGGTCGAGGTTACGAGCAGTACTTC	CASRGRGYEQYF
TRBV20-1	TRBD2	TRBJ2-7	few	19	TGCAGTGCTAGAGATGAATGGGCTAGCGGGAGGCGGAGCTCCTACGAGCAGTACTTC	CSARDEWASGRRSSYEQYF
TRBV27	NA	TRBJ2-7	NA	14	TGTGCCAGCAGTATCTCGGGGCAGCCCTACGAGCAGTACTTC	CASSISGQPYEQYF
TRBV5-1	TRBD1	TRBJ1-5	many	16	TGCGCCAGCAGCTTGGAGGGGGCGGGTAGCAATCAGCCCCAGCATTTT	CASSLEGAGSNQPQHF
TRBV20-1	NA	TRBJ1-2	few	15	TGCAGTGCTAGAGATACTGCCCAGTCCGGTGATGGCTACACCTTC	CSARDTAQSGDGYTF
TRBV5-5	NA	TRBJ2-1	few	15	TGTGCCAGCAGCTTGCCCCTTCGGACCTACAATGAGCAGTTCTTC	CASSLPLRTYNEQFF
TRBV12-3/TRBV12-4	NA	TRBJ1-1	many	13	TGTGCCAGCAGAAGAACAGGTTACACTGAAGCTTTCTTT	CASRRTGYTEAFF
TRBV12-3/TRBV12-4	NA	TRBJ2-1	many	11	TGTGCCAGCAGTGTGCTTAATGAGCAGTTCTTC	CASSVLNEQFF
TRBV29-1	TRBD2	TRBJ2-1	many	13	TGCAGCGTTGAAGACGGGACTAGGAATGAGCAGTTCTTC	CSVEDGTRNEQFF
TRBV5-1	NA	TRBJ2-1	NA	17	TGCGCCAGCGCTAGTACTGCGTACGGGGGACGTGTCAATGAGCAGTTCTTC	CASASTAYGGRVNEQFF
TRBV20-1	NA	TRBJ1-1	many	14	TGCAGTACTCCGACCGGAGGGTTGAACACTGAAGCTTTCTTT	CSTPTGGLNTEAFF